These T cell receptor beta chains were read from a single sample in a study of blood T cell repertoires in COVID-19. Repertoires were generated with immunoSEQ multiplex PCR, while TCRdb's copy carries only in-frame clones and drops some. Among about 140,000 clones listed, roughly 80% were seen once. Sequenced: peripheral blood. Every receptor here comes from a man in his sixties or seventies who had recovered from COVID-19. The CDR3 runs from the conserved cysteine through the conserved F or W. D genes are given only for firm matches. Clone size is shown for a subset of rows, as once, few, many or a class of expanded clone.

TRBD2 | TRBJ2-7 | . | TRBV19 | CASSIDSGRGYEQYF | TGTGCCAGTAGTATAGATAGCGGGAGAGGTTACGAGCAGTACTTC
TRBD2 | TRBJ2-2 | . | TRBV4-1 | CASSQILAANTGELFF | TGCGCCAGCAGCCAAATTCTAGCGGCGAACACCGGGGAGCTGTTTTTT
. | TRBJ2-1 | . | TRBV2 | CASSSSGIPYNEQFF | TGTGCCAGCAGCTCATCAGGGATCCCATACAATGAGCAGTTCTTC
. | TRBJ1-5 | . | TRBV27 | CASRETGGQPQHF | TGTGCCAGCAGGGAAACGGGCGGGCAGCCCCAGCATTTT
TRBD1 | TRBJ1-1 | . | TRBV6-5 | CASSYDRVRGSEAFF | TGTGCCAGCAGTTACGACAGGGTCAGGGGCTCTGAAGCTTTCTTT
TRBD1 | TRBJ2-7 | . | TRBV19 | CASSIPGQGTEQYF | TGTGCCAGTAGTATCCCGGGACAGGGAACCGAGCAGTACTTC
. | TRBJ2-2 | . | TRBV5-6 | CASSLDPGGTGELFF | TGTGCCAGCAGCTTGGACCCCGGGGGAACCGGGGAGCTGTTTTTT
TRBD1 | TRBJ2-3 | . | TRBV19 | CASSMDRDSGTDTQYF | TGTGCCAGTAGTATGGATCGGGACAGTGGGACAGATACGCAGTATTTT
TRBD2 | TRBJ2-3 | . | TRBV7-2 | CASSASGRIADTQYF | TGTGCCAGCAGCGCTAGCGGGAGAATCGCAGATACGCAGTATTTT
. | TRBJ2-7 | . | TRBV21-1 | CASSKEASCHEQYF | TGTGCCAGCAGCAAAGAGGCTAGCTGCCACGAGCAGTACTTC
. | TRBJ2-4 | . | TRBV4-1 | CASSHPPRLARSPQNIQYF | TGCGCCAGCAGCCATCCTCCCCGCTTAGCGCGGAGCCCCCAAAACATTCAGTACTTC
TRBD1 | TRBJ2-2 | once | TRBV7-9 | CASSLSGDRVKSGELFF | TGTGCCAGCAGCTTATCTGGGGACAGGGTTAAGTCCGGGGAGCTGTTTTTT
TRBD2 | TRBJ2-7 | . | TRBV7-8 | CASSTTSVYEQYF | TGTGCCAGCAGCACAACTAGCGTCTACGAGCAGTACTTC
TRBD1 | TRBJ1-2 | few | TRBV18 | CASSTGAAGEGYTF | TGTGCCAGCTCAACAGGGGCCGCCGGAGAGGGCTACACCTTC
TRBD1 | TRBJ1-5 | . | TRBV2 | CASSVPQGDRGNQPQHF | TGTGCCAGCAGCGTGCCCCAGGGGGACAGGGGAAATCAGCCCCAGCATTTT
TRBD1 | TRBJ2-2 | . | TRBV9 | CASSPGQGITGELFF | TGTGCCAGCAGCCCCGGACAGGGGATCACCGGGGAGCTGTTTTTT
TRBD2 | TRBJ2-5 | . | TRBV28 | CASSLLAGILETQYF | TGTGCCAGCAGTTTACTAGCGGGAATTTTGGAGACCCAGTACTTC
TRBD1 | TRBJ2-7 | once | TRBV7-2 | CASSLVAGQGHEQYF | TGTGCCAGCAGCTTAGTGGCGGGACAGGGGCACGAGCAGTACTTC
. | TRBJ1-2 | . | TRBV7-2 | CASSSTGKPSYGYTF | TGTGCCAGCAGCTCGACAGGAAAGCCCTCTTATGGCTACACCTTC
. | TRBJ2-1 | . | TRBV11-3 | CASSSASATYNEQFF | TGTGCCAGCAGCTCCGCTAGCGCAACCTACAATGAGCAGTTCTTC
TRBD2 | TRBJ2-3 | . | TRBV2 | CASSGRLATDTQYF | TGTGCCAGCAGCGGCCGACTAGCCACAGATACGCAGTATTTT
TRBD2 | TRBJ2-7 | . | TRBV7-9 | CASSLAGEGSEQYF | TGTGCCAGCAGCTTAGCGGGGGAGGGGAGCGAGCAGTACTTC
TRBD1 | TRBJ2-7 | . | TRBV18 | CASSPRDRWNSYEQYF | TGTGCCAGCTCACCACGGGACAGGTGGAATTCCTACGAGCAGTACTTC
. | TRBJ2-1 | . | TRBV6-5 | CASSYRPGNPYNEQFF | TGTGCCAGCAGTTACCGCCCCGGGAACCCCTACAATGAGCAGTTCTTC
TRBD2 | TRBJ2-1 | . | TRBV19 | CASSWTSGSDEQFF | TGTGCCAGTAGTTGGACTAGCGGGAGCGATGAGCAGTTCTTC
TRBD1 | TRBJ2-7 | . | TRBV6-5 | CASSLDRGFPYEQYF | TGTGCCAGCAGTTTAGACAGGGGTTTCCCCTACGAGCAGTACTTC
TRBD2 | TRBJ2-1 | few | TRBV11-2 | CASSFLRTSGGGSVFEQFF | TGTGCCAGCAGCTTCCTCAGGACTAGCGGAGGGGGAAGTGTTTTTGAGCAGTTCTTC
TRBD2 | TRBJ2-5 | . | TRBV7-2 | CASSFFEGGDQTQYF | TGTGCCAGCAGCTTTTTTGAGGGAGGGGATCAGACCCAGTACTTC
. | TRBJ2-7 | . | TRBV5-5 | CASSLDRVYEQYF | TGTGCCAGCAGCTTGGATAGAGTCTACGAGCAGTACTTC
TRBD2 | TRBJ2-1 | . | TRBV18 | CASSPGESSGGKQFF | TGTGCCAGCTCACCAGGAGAGTCTAGCGGGGGAAAGCAGTTCTTC
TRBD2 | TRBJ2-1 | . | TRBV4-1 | CASSPSQREGLTEQFF | TGCGCCAGCAGCCCGAGTCAGCGGGAGGGCTTAACTGAGCAGTTCTTC
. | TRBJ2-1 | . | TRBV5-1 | CASSLERGYSYNEQFF | TGCGCCAGCAGCTTGGAACGCGGGTACTCCTACAATGAGCAGTTCTTC
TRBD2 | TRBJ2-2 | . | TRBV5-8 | CASSLLAGTGELFF | TGTGCCAGCAGCTTACTAGCGGGCACCGGGGAGCTGTTTTTT
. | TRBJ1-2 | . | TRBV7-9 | CASSLAQGSVDGYTF | TGTGCCAGCAGCTTGGCTCAGGGGTCCGTGGATGGCTACACCTTC
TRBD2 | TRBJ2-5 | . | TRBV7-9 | CASSLRVSGSRQETQYF | TGTGCCAGCAGCTTACGGGTGAGCGGGAGCCGACAAGAGACCCAGTACTTC
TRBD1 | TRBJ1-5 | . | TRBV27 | CASSRDRDNQPQHF | TGTGCCAGCAGCCGTGACAGGGACAATCAGCCCCAGCATTTT
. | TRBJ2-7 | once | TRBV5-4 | CASSLDSQGHEQYF | TGTGCCAGCAGCTTGGATTCGCAGGGCCACGAGCAGTACTTC
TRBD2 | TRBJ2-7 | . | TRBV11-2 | CASSLAPLGEGFSYEQYF | TGTGCCAGCAGCTTAGCTCCTCTGGGGGAGGGCTTTTCCTACGAGCAGTACTTC
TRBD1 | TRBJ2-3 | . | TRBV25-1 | CASRAGTGSTDTQYF | TGTGCCAGCAGGGCCGGGACAGGGAGCACAGATACGCAGTATTTT
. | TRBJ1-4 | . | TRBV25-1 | CASTPARTATNEKLFF | TGTGCCAGCACTCCCGCGCGGACAGCAACTAATGAAAAACTGTTTTTT
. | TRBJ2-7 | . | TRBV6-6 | CASSYTSYPYEQYF | TGTGCCAGCAGTTACACTAGTTATCCGTACGAGCAGTACTTC
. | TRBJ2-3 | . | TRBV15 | CATNPAKRITDTQYF | TGTGCCACCAACCCAGCCAAGCGGATCACAGATACGCAGTATTTT
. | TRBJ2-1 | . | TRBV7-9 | CASSLVYEQFF | TGTGCCAGCAGCCTCGTCTATGAGCAGTTCTTC
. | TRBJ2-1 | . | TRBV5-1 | CASSLGANNEQFF | TGCGCCAGCAGCTTGGGGGCCAACAATGAGCAGTTCTTC
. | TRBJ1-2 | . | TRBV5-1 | CASSLEAVGLRRGYTF | TGCGCCAGCAGCTTGGAAGCGGTGGGCCTAAGGCGGGGCTACACCTTC
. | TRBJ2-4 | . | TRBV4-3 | CASSQLEGTIQYF | TGCGCCAGCAGCCAACTTGAGGGAACTATTCAGTACTTC
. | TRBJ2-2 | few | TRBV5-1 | CASSPGGSNTGELFF | TGCGCCAGCAGCCCAGGTGGCTCGAACACCGGGGAGCTGTTTTTT
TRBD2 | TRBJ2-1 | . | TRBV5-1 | CASSPGLVVNEQFF | TGCGCCAGCAGCCCTGGACTAGTAGTCAATGAGCAGTTCTTC
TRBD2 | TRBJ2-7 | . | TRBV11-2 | CASSPSGRGNYEQYF | TGTGCCAGCAGCCCAAGCGGGAGAGGTAACTACGAGCAGTACTTC
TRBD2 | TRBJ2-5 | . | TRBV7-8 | CASSPLAGEVETQYF | TGTGCCAGCAGCCCCTTGGCGGGAGAGGTGGAGACCCAGTACTTC